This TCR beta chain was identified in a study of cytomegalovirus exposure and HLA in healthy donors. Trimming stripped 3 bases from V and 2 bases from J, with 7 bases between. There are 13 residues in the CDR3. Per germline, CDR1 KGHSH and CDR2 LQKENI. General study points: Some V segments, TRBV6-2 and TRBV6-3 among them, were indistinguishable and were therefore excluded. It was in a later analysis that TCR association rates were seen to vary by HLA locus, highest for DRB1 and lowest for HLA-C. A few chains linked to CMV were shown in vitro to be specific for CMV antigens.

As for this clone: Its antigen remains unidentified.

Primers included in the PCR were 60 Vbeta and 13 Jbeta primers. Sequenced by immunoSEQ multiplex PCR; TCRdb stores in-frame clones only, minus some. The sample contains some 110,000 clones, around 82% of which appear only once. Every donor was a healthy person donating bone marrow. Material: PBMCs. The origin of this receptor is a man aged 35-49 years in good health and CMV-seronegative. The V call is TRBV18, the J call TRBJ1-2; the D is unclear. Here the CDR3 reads CASSPSVNYGYTF. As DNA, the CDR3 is TGTGCCAGCTCACCTTCCGTGAACTATGGCTACACCTTC.